The 29 T cell receptor beta chains listed next were all sequenced from one sample in a study of T cells in Graves' hyperthyroidism and ophthalmopathy. Amplification yielded TCR beta CDR3 regions, with RNA transcripts as the source. Initially, a first-round RT-PCR of the TCR CDR3 employed the HTBI primer set. MiXCR, run by TCRdb on the multiplex PCR reads, gives a single entry per CDR3 protein. The sample lists 500,000 to 600,000 distinct CDR3 sequences; 35% to 55% were seen once. Material for sequencing was peripheral blood or thyroid tissue (not recorded which). Receptors originate from an adult woman with Graves' disease, either hyperthyroidism or ophthalmopathy (not recorded which).

This clonotype was observed many times. V gene TRBV7-9 combines with J gene TRBJ2-5, with D unresolved. The CDR3 runs to 15 residues. CDR1 SEHNR and CDR2 FQNEAQ come from the germline V gene (reference sequence). The ends were cut back, 1 base at V and 1 base at J, with 10 bases in the middle. CDR3: CASSLGHSSQETQYF. The CDR3 nucleotides read TGTGCCAGCAGCTTAGGTCACAGCAGCCAAGAGACCCAGTACTTC.

V is TRBV10-3 and J is TRBJ2-7, with D possibly TRBD2 on 6 matching bases. The V and J ends lost 8 bases and 3 bases respectively, with 14 bases between them. Germline-derived CDR1 and CDR2 are ENHRY and SYGVKD. CDR3 length: 13 amino acids. CDR3 in amino acids: CAISFGRIYEQYF. The CDR3 DNA reads TGTGCCATCTCTTTCGGGAGAATCTACGAGCAGTACTTC.

This clonotype was seen at least ten times. The chain links TRBV6-5 to TRBJ2-7; no clear D gene. In germline, CDR1 is MNHEY, CDR2 SVGAGI. The length of the CDR3 is 14 residues. Trimming stripped 8 bases from V and 4 bases from J, with 18 bases between. CDR3 coding DNA: TGTGCCAGCTCCTCCAGGTGGCTTGTTTACGAGCAGTACTTC. Amino acids: CASSSRWLVYEQYF.

The rearrangement links TRBV10-3 to TRBJ2-5; a weak D match, TRBD2 (5 bases). CDR3 length: 13 amino acids. Germline V gene lookup returns CDR1 ENHRY and CDR2 SYGVKD. V lost 6 bases and J lost 1, with 9 bases in between. The CDR3 DNA sequence: TGTGCCATCAGCGTTGAGGGCCAAGAGACCCAGTACTTC. Translation: CAISVEGQETQYF.

The chain is built from TRBV10-3 and TRBJ2-5; 7 positions agree with TRBD1. The CDR3 contains 16 residues. The germline V gene has CDR1 ENHRY and CDR2 SYGVKD. J lost 1 base, V lost 2 bases, and 7 bases had no gene match. In nucleotides, the CDR3 is TGTGCCATCAGTGAGATGCCGGGACAGATCCAAGAGACCCAGTACTTC. It codes for CAISEMPGQIQETQYF.

This clonotype was picked up one time. The rearrangement uses TRBV6-5 and TRBJ1-2, with D maybe TRBD1 (5 bases). V shed 0 bases and J shed 4 bases, with 12 bases lying between them. The CDR3 runs 15 residues. The V gene's germline CDR1 is MNHEY and CDR2 SVGAGI. The CDR3 region has the DNA TGTGCCAGCAGTTACTCGTCGAGGGGTAGCTATGGCTACACCTTC. It is translated as CASSYSSRGSYGYTF.

This clonotype has a count of ten or more. The rearrangement links TRBV5-4 to TRBJ2-7, with a possible D match to TRBD1 (6 bases). The germline gives CDR1 SGHNT, CDR2 YYREEE (reference sequence). The CDR3 loop spans 13 amino acids. V dropped 3 bases and J dropped 2 bases, with 9 bases sitting between them. Written as DNA, the CDR3 is TGTGCCAGCAGCTCACCAGGGGCCTACGAGCAGTACTTC. The encoded protein is CASSSPGAYEQYF.

This clonotype has at least ten counts. The chain has TRBV7-9 and TRBJ2-5, with D tentatively TRBD1 (6 bases). The V and J ends lost 5 bases and 4 bases respectively, with 11 bases between them. This CDR3 has 13 amino acids. Germline values: CDR1 SEHNR, CDR2 FQNEAQ (reference sequence). In nucleotides, the CDR3 is TGTGCCAGCAGCACGGCAGGGGCAGAGACCCAGTACTTC. Translated: CASSTAGAETQYF.

This chain links TRBV7-3 with TRBJ1-1; D uncertain. Germline V lookup: CDR1 SGHTA, CDR2 FQGTGA. V lost 5 bases to trimming and J lost 11 bases, with 18 bases between them. This CDR3 has 13 residues. The CDR3 here is CASSPGWAGSAFF. DNA for the CDR3: TGTGCCAGCAGCCCGGGTTGGGCAGGCTCCGCTTTCTTT.

The table lists this clonotype with a few counts. The chain employs TRBV7-9 and TRBJ1-2; D remains ambiguous. CDR1 is SEHNR and CDR2 is FQNEAQ in the germline V gene (reference sequence). The CDR3 extends over 17 amino acids. Trimming left V 2 bases short and J 6 bases short, with 22 bases between. The CDR3 DNA reads TGTGCCAGCAGCTTATGGTCAGCACGGATAAGGTCCGATGGCTACACCTTC. Its protein product is CASSLWSARIRSDGYTF. The whole variable domain, remainder taken from reference TRBV7-9 and TRBJ1-2, is DTGVSQNPRHKITKRGQNVTFRCDPISEHNRLYWYRQTLGQGPEFLTYFQNEAQLEKSRLLSDRFSAERPKGSFSTLEIQRTEQGDSAMYLCASSLWSARIRSDGYTFGSGTRLTVV.

This clonotype has ten or more counts. The chain employs TRBV11-2 and TRBJ1-1, with D tentatively TRBD1 (5 bases). This CDR3 region has 11 residues. Trimming pared 5 bases from V and 10 bases from J, leaving 11 bases between. CDR1 is SGHAT and CDR2 is FQNNGV in the germline V gene. The CDR3 here is CASSLGVTAFF. CDR3 sequence (DNA): TGTGCCAGCAGCCTGGGGGTGACAGCTTTCTTT. Full variable domain (missing parts from reference TRBV11-2 and TRBJ1-1): EAGVAQSPRYKIIEKRQSVAFWCNPISGHATLYWYQQILGQGPKLLIQFQNNGVVDDSQLPKDRFSAERLKGVDSTLKIQPAKLEDSAVYLCASSLGVTAFFGQGTRLTVV.

V gene TRBV15 combines with J gene TRBJ2-1; 7 nucleotides line up with TRBD1. The CDR3 runs to 16 residues. Germline CDR1 and CDR2: LNHNV and YYDKDF (reference sequence). The J segment lost 6 bases and the V segment lost 2 bases, leaving 10 bases of the junction unmatched. The CDR3 sequence is CATSRPDRVIINEQFF. DNA for the CDR3: TGTGCCACCAGCAGACCTGACAGGGTAATAATCAATGAGCAGTTCTTC.

This clonotype was picked up many times. V gene TRBV5-1 combines with J gene TRBJ1-6, with 9 bases identical to TRBD1. Trimming took 0 bases from V and 7 from J; bases not matched to a gene: 11. The CDR3 is made up of 18 amino acids. Germline assignment: CDR1 SGHRS and CDR2 YFSETQ. CDR3 region: CASSLVDRGSVGNSPLHF. CDR3 in DNA: TGCGCCAGCAGCTTGGTGGACAGGGGTTCGGTCGGGAATTCACCCCTCCACTTT. The full variable domain, with the rest looked up from reference TRBV5-1 and TRBJ1-6, is KAGVTQTPRYLIKTRGQQVTLSCSPISGHRSVSWYQQTPGQGLQFLFEYFSETQRNKGNFPGRFSGRQFSNSRSEMNVSTLELGDSALYLCASSLVDRGSVGNSPLHFGNGTRLTVT.

Turning to this clonotype: Here the CDR3 omits its conserved ending phenylalanine or tryptophan, so a read error is the likely source. It is unclear where the CDR3 begins or ends on the DNA, so no DNA is shown, and the CDR3 is as TCRdb lists it. V is TRBV7-9 and J is TRBJ1-1; no DNA check was done on the table's D call, TRBD1. The CDR3 is 13 amino acids in total, end residues counted. The germline V gene has CDR1 SEHNR and CDR2 FQNEAQ (reference sequence). CDR3 in amino acids: CASSPREGLTRIS.

The CDR3, as DNA: TGCAGCGTTACTGGGCGGGAGTCGCACACCGGGGAGCTGTTTTTT. Its protein is CSVTGRESHTGELFF. The chain couples TRBV29-1 to TRBJ2-2; TRBD2 agrees at 7 bases. The CDR3 totals 15 residues. The germline gives CDR1 SQVTM, CDR2 ANQGSEA. The junction had 9 bases not matched to a gene; V was cut back by 5 bases and J by 3 bases.

This chain links TRBV10-3 with TRBJ1-1, with 7 bases identical to TRBD1. Germline V CDR1 and CDR2: ENHRY, SYGVKD. There are 12 residues in the CDR3. The V segment lost 11 bases and the J segment 8 bases; nucleotides outside the gene matches: 11. The CDR3 nucleotides are TGTGCCCCCCTTTGGGGGGACAGCGAAGCTTTCTTT. This codes for CAPLWGDSEAFF.

This clonotype was counted between two and nine times. The chain links TRBV29-1 to TRBJ1-2; D may be TRBD1 (5 bases). The CDR3 extends over 13 amino acids. Trimming removed 8 bases from V and 6 bases from J, with 19 bases in between. CDR1 and CDR2 from the germline V gene are SQVTM and ANQGSEA. This CDR3 is CSCGQPLSNGYTF. The CDR3 DNA is TGCAGCTGCGGACAACCGCTATCGAATGGCTACACCTTC.

The rearrangement uses TRBV20-1 and TRBJ2-7; the D is unclear. Trimming shortened V by 6 bases and J by 3 bases, and 18 bases separated the two germline ends. CDR3 length equals 14 residues. Germline-derived CDR1 and CDR2 are DFQATT and SNEGSKA (reference sequence). CDR3 in amino acids: CSATESGNNYEQYF. Written as DNA, the CDR3 is TGCAGTGCCACAGAGTCTGGGAACAACTACGAGCAGTACTTC.

This clonotype was detected once. This chain uses TRBV20-1 with TRBJ2-2; TRBD2 agrees at 8 bases. Trimming cost V 2 bases and J 5 bases; bases outside gene matches: 10. CDR1 is DFQATT, CDR2 SNEGSKA, per germline (reference sequence). This CDR3 is 16 amino acids long. The CDR3: CSARRRLARTTGELFF. The DNA of the CDR3 is TGCAGTGCTAGACGTAGACTAGCGCGGACGACCGGGGAGCTGTTTTTT.

This clonotype showed up many times. V is TRBV6-6 and J is TRBJ2-5; perhaps TRBD1 as D (6 bases). Per the germline V gene, CDR1 is MNHNY and CDR2 is SVGAGI (reference sequence). The CDR3 loop spans 14 amino acids. V lost 2 bases to trimming and J lost 4 bases, with 11 bases between them. CDR3 protein: CASSYADSPETQYF. CDR3 DNA: TGTGCCAGCAGTTACGCGGACAGCCCAGAGACCCAGTACTTC.

The genes are TRBV19 and TRBJ1-2; perhaps TRBD1 as D (5 bases). Looked up from germline, CDR1 is LNHDA and CDR2 is SQIVND (reference sequence). V lost 7 bases to trimming and J lost 6 bases, with 24 bases between them. This CDR3 comprises 16 residues. CDR3 sequence (DNA): TGTGCCAGTACCTCCCTCCGGGACCCCACCCTGCATGGCTACACCTTC. Its protein product is CASTSLRDPTLHGYTF. The full variable domain, rest sourced from reference TRBV19 and TRBJ1-2, is DGGITQSPKYLFRKEGQNVTLSCEQNLNHDAMYWYRQDPGQGLRLIYYSQIVNDFQKGDIAEGYSVSREKKESFPLTVTSAQKNPTAFYLCASTSLRDPTLHGYTFGSGTRLTVV.

The rearrangement links TRBV10-3 to TRBJ1-3, with D tentatively TRBD1 (5 bases). From germline, CDR1 is ENHRY and CDR2 SYGVKD. The germline V and J ends were trimmed by 4 bases and 0 bases, with 10 bases remaining between them. This CDR3 is 15 amino acids long. CDR3 protein: CAISVGVHSGNTIYF. In DNA, the CDR3 is TGTGCCATCAGTGTGGGGGTCCACTCTGGAAACACCATATATTTT.

This clonotype has more than one count but fewer than ten. The rearrangement joins TRBV10-3 to TRBJ2-5; 10 bases match TRBD2. The CDR3 runs to 15 residues. Trimming took 2 bases from V and 5 from J; bases not matched to a gene: 5. Germline CDR1 is ENHRY and CDR2 is SYGVKD. The CDR3 here is CAISEGSGRAETQYF. The CDR3 DNA is TGTGCCATCAGTGAGGGAAGCGGGAGGGCTGAGACCCAGTACTTC.

Remarks on this clonotype: As the CDR3 is not closed by the conserved phenylalanine or tryptophan, this likely results from a read error. It is unclear where the CDR3 begins or ends on the DNA, so no DNA is shown, and the CDR3 is as TCRdb lists it. The chain combines TRBV7-9 with TRBJ1-4; the D call TRBD1 from the table was never checked on the DNA. The CDR3 is 9 residues long, counting both termini. In germline, CDR1 is SEHNR, CDR2 FQNEAQ (reference sequence). The CDR3 loop reads CASSLKGIS.

The sample holds many counts of this clonotype. The CDR3: CASSLRGVDNSPLHF. CDR3 DNA sequence: TGTGCCAGCAGCTTAAGGGGGGTCGATAATTCACCCCTCCACTTT. The rearrangement links TRBV7-2 to TRBJ1-6, with D tentatively TRBD1 (6 bases). The CDR3 totals 15 residues. Trimming pared 2 bases from V and 5 bases from J, leaving 10 bases between. Germline V gives CDR1 SGHTA, CDR2 FQGNSA.

The gene calls are TRBV6-6 and TRBJ1-2; unclear D gene. The CDR3 is made up of 13 amino acids. Trimming shortened V by 4 bases and J by 3 bases, and 9 bases separated the two germline ends. Germline assignment: CDR1 MNHNY and CDR2 SVGAGI (reference sequence). CDR3: CASSSNSDYGYTF. The CDR3 DNA sequence: TGTGCCAGCAGTTCAAACTCGGACTATGGCTACACCTTC.

To note about this clonotype: It may be a read error: a sequence one base away is much more abundant. This chain joins TRBV5-1 and TRBJ2-7, with unresolved D. This CDR3 comprises 17 residues. The V gene lost 4 bases and the J gene lost 2 bases, with 22 bases spanning the gap. The germline V gene encodes CDR1 SGHRS and CDR2 YFSETQ. The CDR3 here is CASSLSSPRLRAYEQYF. The CDR3 DNA sequence: TGCGCCAGCAGCCTCAGCTCTCCTAGGCTACGAGCCTACGAGCAGTACTTC.

In this sample, this clonotype turned up many times. The chain recombines TRBV10-3 with TRBJ1-1, with a weak D call TRBD1 (5 bases). V lost 11 bases, J lost 2 bases, and 15 bases lay in between. The CDR3 has 13 amino acids. The germline gives CDR1 ENHRY, CDR2 SYGVKD. CDR3 nucleotide sequence: TGTGCCTCAGCGAGGGGTCTCAACACTGAAGCTTTCTTT. Residues: CASARGLNTEAFF.

This clonotype was seen only a few times. The chain combines TRBV6-6 with TRBJ2-7, with 8 nucleotides matching TRBD2. V lost 6 bases to trimming and J lost 7 bases; unmatched junction nucleotides: 8. Germline assignment: CDR1 MNHNY and CDR2 SVGAGI (reference sequence). This CDR3 region has 13 residues. CDR3 DNA sequence: TGTGCCAGCAGCCCCGGGGGGGGTTGGGAGCAGTACTTC. It encodes CASSPGGGWEQYF.